This T cell receptor beta chain was sequenced in a study of beta chain features in type 1 diabetes (dated by TCRdb to the late 2010s). Describing the broader study: Mean age, gender distribution, total cell number and subset yield did not differ between patients and healthy donors. Whereas all 28 donors provided naive and central memory subsets, regulatory and stem cell-like memory subsets were isolated from just 8 patients and about 8 healthy donors. The study compared the TCRB repertoires of sorted circulating CD4+ T cell subsets in recently diagnosed type 1 diabetes patients with those in matched healthy donors. A total of 100 million to 110 million sorted cells were examined across all samples, and a strong correlation was observed between cell number per subset and RNA yield.

A few counts support this clone. Which antigen it targets is not known. Base qualities are missing; no much larger clone stands one base away. The High Capacity cDNA Reverse Transcription Kit was used to reverse transcribe all of the isolated RNA, meaning that expressed TCRB transcripts were what got sequenced. Deep immunoSEQ sequencing was performed on naive, central memory and regulatory T cell samples, with an average of around 3.4 million total reads per sample. Sorted cells were lysed in RLT buffer and RNA was extracted with DNase-treated RNeasy Micro or Mini kits, depending on cell number. Each cell subset was processed separately to prevent cross-contamination, with patient and healthy donor samples processed together. TCRB sequences were amplified from cDNA with the immunoSEQ multiplex PCR, producing 87-bp fragments spanning the CDR3 region. Sequencing of the amplicons was performed on the Illumina HiSeq platform. Turning to the authors' computational methods: Synthetic template baselines were used to correct PCR bias computationally, reads within Hamming distance 2 were collapsed, and singletons that could not be merged were discarded. Reads were aligned to IMGT to assign V, D and J genes, CDR3 length, and insertions or deletions at six rearrangement sites. Within each subset, clonotype counts were normalized to the number of sorted cells before true diversity and Gini coefficients were calculated with the tcR R package. The overlap coefficient, calculated on TCRB nucleotide sequences, was used to measure repertoire sharing. Drawn from immuneACCESS, this table holds only the in-frame rearrangements with V and J called that TCRdb kept. Clones are partly lost; checked studies trace under half to an unresolved V gene and leave the rest unexplained. The D gene and trimming were derived from the DNA, and the V and J assignments and clone size from that table. This sample gives around 160,000 clones in total; roughly 48% of them show up just once. Approximately 0.4% of the sample is held by the ten biggest clonotypes.

Inclusive of the bounding cysteine and phenylalanine, the CDR3 is 13 residues long. The retained sequence is limited to the CDR3, 39 bases, with the frame set at the first base. V and J are trimmed by 4 bases and 7 bases, and the gene matches miss 5 bases of the junction. CDR1 and CDR2 are read off the germline V gene as SQVTM and ANQGSEA. Study-level results and caveats: In all four CD4+ subsets, TCRB CDR3 length was moderately but significantly shorter in type 1 diabetes patients. Because cDNA was sequenced instead of genomic DNA, activated cells with high expression could be over-represented, although the groups did not differ in activation or CD3 levels. Shorter templates might be favored by PCR, yet because patient and control samples were amplified and corrected together, any such skew would affect both groups equally. Because small numbers of individuals were included in the HLA sub-analyses, any influence of HLA type on TCRB rearrangement was left unresolved. Naive, central memory and regulatory TCRB repertoires appeared to be more alike among patients than among healthy donors. At VDJ recombination sites, patients with type 1 diabetes made fewer insertions and deleted more nucleotides, a pattern implying thymic rearrangement abnormalities.

A single peripheral blood draw of 95 to 150 mL on average was collected from each donor into heparinised tubes. A BD FACSAria II and a panel including CD45RO, CCR7, CD25, CD127, CD95 and CD27 were used to sort naive, central memory, regulatory and stem cell-like memory CD4+ T cells. Every sorted population had a purity above 95%. PBMCs were isolated right away by Lymphoprep density gradient centrifugation and were stained directly, without culture. Samples were stained and sorted in pairs, with one healthy donor and one patient per experiment, so that batch effects were minimized. This receptor was taken from a man in his late teens or twenties in good health. The chain couples TRBV29-1 to TRBJ1-4, and TRBD1 aligns with 8 junction nucleotides. Input material: Tregs from blood. This specimen's cell subset or site label, interpreted: regulatory CD4+ T cells. The nucleotide sequence reads as follows: TGCAGCGTTGTTTTGACAGGGGTTGAAAAACTGTTTTTT. The encoded protein is CSVVLTGVEKLFF. When the CDR3 is completed using the reference TRBV29-1 and TRBJ1-4 genes on either side, the full variable domain is SAVISQKPSRDICQRGTSLTIQCQVDSQVTMMFWYRQQPGQSLTLIATANQGSEATYESGFVIDKFPISRPNLTFSTLTVSNMSPEDSSIYLCSVVLTGVEKLFFGSGTQLSVL.